The subject of this entry is one T cell receptor (beta chain). These data are taken from a study of T-cell reconstitution after alpha-beta-depleted transplantation in children. For TCRbeta, the library was prepared with unique molecular identifiers. MiXCR, run by TCRdb on the PCR reads, gives a single entry per CDR3 protein. The table includes about a million distinct CDR3 sequences, 25% to 35% detected once. This CDR3 spans 15 amino acids. The V end lost 1 base, the J end lost 5 bases, and 14 bases lay between the germline ends. Germline V gene lookup returns CDR1 SGHRS and CDR2 YFSETQ. This clonotype was sampled from a boy younger than two who had a stem cell transplant for SCID, so the T cells may come from the graft donor. This sample comprised PBMCs, mostly from graft donor cells, obtained 360 days after TCRalphabeta/CD19-depleted stem cell transplant. The chain couples TRBV5-1 to TRBJ2-3, with a tentative D call TRBD2 (5 bases). Written as DNA, the CDR3 is TGCGCCAGCAGCTTGTCTCGACTAAACGAAGATACGCAGTATTTT. It specifies CASSLSRLNEDTQYF.